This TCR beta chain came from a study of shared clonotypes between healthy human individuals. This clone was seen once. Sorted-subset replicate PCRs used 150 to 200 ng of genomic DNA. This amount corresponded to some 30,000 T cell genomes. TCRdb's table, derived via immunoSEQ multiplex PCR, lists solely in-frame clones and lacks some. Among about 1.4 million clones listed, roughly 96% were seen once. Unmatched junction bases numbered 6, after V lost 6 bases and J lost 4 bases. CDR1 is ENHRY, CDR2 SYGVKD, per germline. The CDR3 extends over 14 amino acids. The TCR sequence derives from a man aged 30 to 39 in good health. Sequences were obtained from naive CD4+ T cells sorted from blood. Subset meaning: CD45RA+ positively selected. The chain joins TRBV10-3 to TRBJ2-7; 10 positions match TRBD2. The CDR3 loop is CAIRPAGGPYEQYF. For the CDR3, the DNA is TGTGCCATCAGACCAGCGGGAGGGCCTTACGAGCAGTACTTC.